One sample yielded the 32 T cell receptor beta chains listed below, sequenced in a study of fetal regulatory T cell absence and autoimmunity. Profiled with immunoSEQ multiplex PCR; TCRdb holds only in-frame clones, not every one. The sample consists of about 95,000 clones, approximately 79% of them appearing once. The sequenced sample was pancreas tissue. These receptors were collected from a male donor with IPEX syndrome.

The chain joins TRBV2 to TRBJ2-7; 10 positions agree with TRBD1. Germline CDR1 reads SNHLY; CDR2 reads FYNNEI. This CDR3 is 14 amino acids long. V was pared by 5 bases and J by 5 bases, with 6 bases of the junction left unmatched. The CDR3 protein is CASSLRDRGNEQYF. The DNA of the CDR3 is TGTGCCAGCAGTTTACGGGACAGGGGCAACGAGCAGTACTTC.

With respect to this clone: This specimen includes other DNA sequences encoding the same CDR3. The V call is TRBV12-5, the J call TRBJ1-3; a weak D match, TRBD1 (5 bases). V was trimmed by 3 bases and J by 0 bases, leaving 12 bases between them. The CDR3 runs to 16 residues. The germline CDR1 and CDR2 sequences are LGHNT and FRNRAP. The CDR3 protein is CASGFTTGYSGNTIYF. For the CDR3, the DNA is TGTGCTAGTGGTTTTACTACAGGATACTCTGGAAACACCATATATTTT.

The chain carries TRBV29-1 and TRBJ2-7, with 7 bases fitting TRBD1. V shed 4 bases, J shed 2 bases, and the junction held 5 bases outside the gene matches. CDR1 is SQVTM, CDR2 ANQGSEA, per germline. This CDR3 comprises 13 residues. CDR3 nucleotides: TGCAGCGTTGGCGAGACAGGGCCCTACGAGCAGTACTTC. Protein sequence: CSVGETGPYEQYF.

The genes are TRBV29-1 and TRBJ2-7; TRBD2 is a possible D gene (6 bases). The V gene lost 6 bases and the J gene lost 0 bases, with 9 bases spanning the gap. This CDR3 has 12 amino acids. Germline V gives CDR1 SQVTM, CDR2 ANQGSEA. The CDR3 loop reads CSVVTSSYEQYF. CDR3 coding DNA: TGCAGCGTCGTGACTAGCTCCTACGAGCAGTACTTC.

The V call is TRBV19, the J call TRBJ2-7; D gene ambiguous. Per germline, CDR1 LNHDA and CDR2 SQIVND (reference sequence). The CDR3 sequence is 14 residues long. V shed 5 bases and J shed 0 bases, with 11 bases lying between them. CDR3 sequence: CASSGRRTSYEQYF. As DNA, the CDR3 is TGTGCCAGTAGTGGGCGGCGGACCTCCTACGAGCAGTACTTC.

V and J are TRBV27 and TRBJ2-7; D uncertain. V lost 4 bases to trimming and J lost 2 bases, with 6 bases between them. The germline CDR1 and CDR2 sequences are MNHEY and SMNVEV (reference sequence). The CDR3 extends over 12 amino acids. The CDR3 DNA follows: TGTGCCAGCAGTTCAGCAGCCTACGAGCAGTACTTC. Translated: CASSSAAYEQYF.

The chain combines TRBV7-8 with TRBJ1-2; D gene ambiguous. In germline, CDR1 is SGHVS, CDR2 FQNEAQ. The CDR3 length is 14 residues. V lost 6 bases to trimming and J lost 0 bases, with 11 bases between them. The CDR3 loop reads CASSPEVPNYGYTF. The CDR3 DNA is TGTGCCAGCAGTCCAGAAGTCCCTAACTATGGCTACACCTTC.

The chain recombines TRBV30 with TRBJ2-1; 8 nucleotides agree with TRBD2. The J segment lost 4 bases and the V segment lost 0 bases, leaving 5 bases of the junction unmatched. The length of the CDR3 is 15 residues. The germline V gene encodes CDR1 GTSNPN and CDR2 SVGIG (reference sequence). In DNA, the CDR3 is TGTGCCTGGAGTGTCGCGGGAGGACCTTACAATGAGCAGTTCTTC. It yields the protein CAWSVAGGPYNEQFF.

The chain has TRBV7-2 and TRBJ2-2, with D unclear. Germline CDR1 is SGHTA and CDR2 is FQGNSA. The V gene lost 5 bases and the J gene lost 9 bases, with 16 bases spanning the gap. The CDR3 consists of 14 residues. The CDR3 sequence is CASSPDPKARELFF. DNA of the CDR3: TGTGCCAGCAGCCCGGACCCGAAGGCCAGGGAGCTGTTTTTT.

V usage is TRBV7-2 and J usage is TRBJ2-3, with D possibly TRBD2 on 6 matching bases. The CDR3 sequence is 15 residues long. V was shortened by 3 bases and J by 3 bases, with 13 bases between the two germline ends. CDR1 SGHTA and CDR2 FQGNSA come from the germline V gene. The CDR3 coding sequence is TGTGCCAGCAGCTTTTGGGGGGATGGGACAGATACGCAGTATTTT. As protein: CASSFWGDGTDTQYF.

This clone appeared once. The gene calls are TRBV4-1 and TRBJ2-3; D ambiguous. The germline CDR1 and CDR2 sequences are MGHRA and YSYEKL. Trimming removed 1 base from V and 4 bases from J, with 6 bases in between. CDR3 size: 13 residues. The chain's CDR3 is CASSQVGSDTQYF. DNA for the CDR3: TGCGCCAGCAGCCAAGTGGGGTCAGATACGCAGTATTTT.

This chain links TRBV7-8 with TRBJ1-5, with 7 bases that match TRBD1. After removal of 5 bases from V and 5 bases from J, the junction contained 9 bases not matched to a gene. The germline V gene encodes CDR1 SGHVS and CDR2 FQNEAQ. The CDR3 runs 15 residues. For the CDR3, the DNA is TGTGCCAGCAGCGCAAGCAGGGGGAGGGATCAGCCCCAGCATTTT. Translated, it gives CASSASRGRDQPQHF.

This clone was seen only a few times. This rearrangement joins TRBV6-5 to TRBJ2-3, with 9 bases aligning to TRBD1. With 6 bases clipped from V and 2 bases from J, the junction kept 6 bases outside the gene matches. In germline, CDR1 is MNHEY, CDR2 SVGAGI. The length of the CDR3 is 15 residues. The CDR3 DNA reads TGTGCCAGCAGGGACAGGGGCCGCTTCACAGATACGCAGTATTTT. Protein: CASRDRGRFTDTQYF.

The V call is TRBV4-3, the J call TRBJ2-3, with 7 nucleotides matching TRBD2. The CDR3 has 15 amino acids. From germline, CDR1 is LGHNA and CDR2 YSLEER. The V and J ends lost 2 bases and 4 bases, in that order; junction bases with no gene match: 6. The CDR3 region is CASSQYGTNPDTQYF. Written as DNA, the CDR3 is TGCGCCAGCAGCCAATATGGGACTAACCCAGATACGCAGTATTTT.

This chain links TRBV4-2 with TRBJ2-1; a weak D match, TRBD2 (6 bases). Trimming pared 0 bases from V and 3 bases from J, leaving 12 bases between. Looked up from germline, CDR1 is LGHNA and CDR2 is YNFKEQ. The CDR3 runs to 16 residues. The CDR3 sequence is CASSQDLGGLYNEQFF. CDR3 nucleotide sequence: TGTGCCAGCAGCCAAGATCTTGGGGGACTCTACAATGAGCAGTTCTTC.

The chain joins TRBV7-8 to TRBJ2-5, with TRBD2 identical over 10 bases. CDR3 length: 16 amino acids. Germline values: CDR1 SGHVS, CDR2 FQNEAQ. J lost 0 bases, V lost 5 bases, and 6 bases had no gene match. The CDR3 DNA reads TGTGCCAGCAGCCCCGAGACTAGCGGGTACCAAGAGACCCAGTACTTC. This sequence encodes CASSPETSGYQETQYF.

This clone was detected only a few times. The chain combines TRBV29-1 with TRBJ1-2; no clear D. V was cut by 6 bases and J by 8 bases, with 13 bases left in between. Germline V gives CDR1 SQVTM, CDR2 ANQGSEA. The CDR3 consists of 11 residues. The CDR3: CSVNSVEGYTF. In DNA form, the CDR3 reads TGCAGCGTGAACAGTGTCGAGGGCTACACCTTC.

V gene TRBV6-1 combines with J gene TRBJ2-7; 10 bases line up with TRBD2. Per the germline V gene, CDR1 is MNHNS and CDR2 is SASEGT. V was pared by 3 bases and J by 2 bases, with 4 bases of the junction left unmatched. This CDR3 has 15 residues. CDR3 DNA sequence: TGTGCCAGCAGTGAGTGGACTAGCGGCACCTACGAGCAGTACTTC. It codes for CASSEWTSGTYEQYF.

V and J are TRBV30 and TRBJ2-1, with D perhaps assigned TRBD1 or TRBD2 (6 bases each). Trimming cost V 3 bases and J 2 bases, with 11 bases left between them. CDR3 length: 14 residues. Per the germline V gene, CDR1 is GTSNPN and CDR2 is SVGIG (reference sequence). DNA for the CDR3: TGTGCCTGGAGCCATGGGGGGCCCTACAATGAGCAGTTCTTC. It is translated as CAWSHGGPYNEQFF. Drawing the rest from reference TRBV30 and TRBJ2-1, the complete variable domain is SQTIHQWPATLVQPVGSPLSLECTVEGTSNPNLYWYRQAAGRGLQLLFYSVGIGQISSEVPQNLSASRPQDRQFILSSKKLLLSDSGFYLCAWSHGGPYNEQFFGPGTRLTVL.

The J gene is TRBJ2-5, the V gene TRBV7-9; 7 bases match TRBD2. From germline, CDR1 is SEHNR and CDR2 FQNEAQ (reference sequence). The V gene end was trimmed by 1 base and the J gene end by 5 bases; junction bases not matched to a gene: 4. The CDR3 contains 14 residues. The CDR3: CASSLVGGGETQYF. The CDR3 nucleotides are TGTGCCAGCAGCTTAGTCGGGGGAGGGGAGACCCAGTACTTC.

V gene TRBV19 combines with J gene TRBJ1-4; TRBD1 aligns across 9 bases. The CDR3 has 14 residues. V lost 7 bases to trimming and J lost 8 bases; unmatched junction nucleotides: 8. The V gene's germline CDR1 is LNHDA and CDR2 SQIVND (reference sequence). The CDR3 loop is CASKDRGYSEKLFF. The CDR3 DNA reads TGTGCCAGTAAGGACAGGGGATATTCGGAAAAACTGTTTTTT.

This clone has just a few counts. The chain recombines TRBV5-1 with TRBJ2-7, with D possibly being TRBD2 (5 bases). The ends were cut back, 2 bases at V and 4 bases at J, with 10 bases in the middle. The CDR3 consists of 13 residues. Germline V gene lookup returns CDR1 SGHRS and CDR2 YFSETQ. CDR3 DNA: TGCGCCAGCAGCTTTTACGGACTTTACGAGCAGTACTTC. Protein product: CASSFYGLYEQYF. Drawing the rest from reference TRBV5-1 and TRBJ2-7, the complete variable domain is KAGVTQTPRYLIKTRGQQVTLSCSPISGHRSVSWYQQTPGQGLQFLFEYFSETQRNKGNFPGRFSGRQFSNSRSEMNVSTLELGDSALYLCASSFYGLYEQYFGPGTRLTVT.

The gene calls are TRBV21-1 and TRBJ1-2; the D call in the table, TRBD1, was not verified against the DNA. TRBV21-1 represents a pseudogene. This CDR3 is 13 amino acids long. The CDR3 loop reads CASSKVTVFGYTF. The CDR3 DNA reads as TGTGCCAGCAGCAAAGTAACAGTTTTTGGCTACACCTTC.

This clone was found once. The V call is TRBV30, the J call TRBJ1-3, with D tentatively TRBD1 (5 bases). The V and J ends lost 0 bases and 0 bases respectively, with 12 bases between them. The CDR3 spans 16 residues. The germline CDR1 and CDR2 sequences are GTSNPN and SVGIG (reference sequence). CDR3 sequence: CAWSVGGGPSGNTIYF. Here the CDR3 DNA reads TGTGCCTGGAGTGTCGGGGGTGGGCCCTCTGGAAACACCATATATTTT.

This clone was picked up a small number of times. V usage is TRBV5-1 and J usage is TRBJ2-6; no reliable D call. The germline V gene encodes CDR1 SGHRS and CDR2 YFSETQ. Trimming removed 4 bases at V and 0 bases at J, with 8 bases between. CDR3 size: 15 residues. The CDR3 loop is CASSRMSSGANVLTF. DNA of the CDR3: TGCGCCAGCAGCCGGATGAGCTCTGGGGCCAACGTCCTGACTTTC.

This clone was found a few times. The chain uses TRBV19 and TRBJ1-2, with D possibly TRBD1 on 6 matching bases. Germline values: CDR1 LNHDA, CDR2 SQIVND (reference sequence). The CDR3 spans 14 residues. With 1 base removed from V and 4 bases from J, the gap between germline ends came to 10 bases. The CDR3 region is CASSIADRPYGYTF. CDR3 in DNA: TGTGCCAGTAGTATAGCCGACAGGCCCTATGGCTACACCTTC. The full variable domain, completed using reference TRBV19 and TRBJ1-2, is DGGITQSPKYLFRKEGQNVTLSCEQNLNHDAMYWYRQDPGQGLRLIYYSQIVNDFQKGDIAEGYSVSREKKESFPLTVTSAQKNPTAFYLCASSIADRPYGYTFGSGTRLTVV.

This clone was recorded a few times. This chain uses TRBV9 with TRBJ2-3, with 9 bases identical to TRBD2. Trimming took 4 bases from V and 1 from J; bases not matched to a gene: 4. This CDR3 spans 15 amino acids. Germline loops: CDR1 SGDLS, CDR2 YYNGEE. The chain's CDR3 is CASSLRLAGTDTQYF. The CDR3 DNA follows: TGTGCCAGCAGCCTTCGACTAGCGGGCACAGATACGCAGTATTTT. Using reference TRBV9 and TRBJ2-3 for the parts outside the CDR3, the full variable domain is DSGVTQTPKHLITATGQRVTLRCSPRSGDLSVYWYQQSLDQGLQFLIQYYNGEERAKGNILERFSAQQFPDLHSELNLSSLELGDSALYFCASSLRLAGTDTQYFGPGTRLTVL.

With respect to this clone: The same CDR3 is also encoded by other DNA sequences in this sample. The rearrangement links TRBV4-3 to TRBJ2-3; either TRBD1 or TRBD2 may fit D (5 bases each). The CDR3 extends over 17 amino acids. V was cut by 0 bases and J by 1 base, with 14 bases left in between. The germline CDR1 and CDR2 sequences are LGHNA and YSLEER. In nucleotides, the CDR3 is TGCGCCAGCAGCCAAGATGGCCGAGGGGCCCGCACAGATACGCAGTATTTT. Amino acids: CASSQDGRGARTDTQYF.

This clone occurred a few times. This chain uses TRBV2 with TRBJ2-4; no clear D gene. CDR1 and CDR2 from the germline V gene are SNHLY and FYNNEI. V lost 7 bases and J lost 0, with 1 base in between. The CDR3 is 11 amino acids. In DNA, the CDR3 is TGTGCCAGCACAGCCAAAAACATTCAGTACTTC. Protein: CASTAKNIQYF.

The table lists this clone with a few counts. This rearrangement joins TRBV7-2 to TRBJ2-4; D call uncertain. Germline CDR1 and CDR2: SGHTA and FQGNSA. V lost 0 bases to trimming and J lost 7 bases, with 4 bases between them. The CDR3 runs 12 residues. The CDR3 nucleotides are TGTGCCAGCAGCTTAGCAGGGAACATTCAGTACTTC. Its translation is CASSLAGNIQYF.

The chain employs TRBV18 and TRBJ1-1; TRBD1 matches 7 bases. The ends lost 5 bases at V and 4 bases at J; junction bases unmatched: 4. The CDR3 has 13 amino acids. Germline CDR1 and CDR2: KGHSH and LQKENI. CDR3 protein: CASSARQGTEAFF. For the CDR3, the DNA is TGTGCCAGCTCAGCAAGACAGGGCACTGAAGCTTTCTTT.

The chain couples TRBV27 to TRBJ1-1; D call uncertain. This CDR3 is built from 12 residues. V lost 6 bases and J 4 bases, leaving 9 bases between the germline ends. CDR1 and CDR2 (germline): MNHEY, SMNVEV (reference sequence). CDR3 amino acids: CASSPPSTEAFF. The CDR3, as DNA: TGTGCCAGCAGCCCACCGTCCACTGAAGCTTTCTTT.